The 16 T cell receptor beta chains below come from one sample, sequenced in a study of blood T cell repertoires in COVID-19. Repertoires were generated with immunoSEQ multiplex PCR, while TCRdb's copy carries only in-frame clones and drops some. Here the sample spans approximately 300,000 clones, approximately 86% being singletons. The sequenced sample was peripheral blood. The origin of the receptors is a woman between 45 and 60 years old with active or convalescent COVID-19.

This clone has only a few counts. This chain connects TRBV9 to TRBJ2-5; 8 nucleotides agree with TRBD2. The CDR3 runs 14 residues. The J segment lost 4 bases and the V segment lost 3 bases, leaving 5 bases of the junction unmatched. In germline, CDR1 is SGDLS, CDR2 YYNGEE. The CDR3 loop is CASSGRLASETQYF. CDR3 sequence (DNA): TGTGCCAGCAGCGGTCGACTAGCGTCAGAGACCCAGTACTTC. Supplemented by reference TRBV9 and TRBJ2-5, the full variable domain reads DSGVTQTPKHLITATGQRVTLRCSPRSGDLSVYWYQQSLDQGLQFLIQYYNGEERAKGNILERFSAQQFPDLHSELNLSSLELGDSALYFCASSGRLASETQYFGPGTRLLVL.

The CDR3: CASRRGLAGADTQYF. DNA of the CDR3: TGTGCCAGCAGGAGGGGACTAGCGGGAGCAGATACGCAGTATTTT. The gene calls are TRBV27 and TRBJ2-3; 14 nucleotides match TRBD2. V lost 6 bases and J lost 4; bases outside the gene matches: 3. CDR3 length: 15 residues. The germline gives CDR1 MNHEY, CDR2 SMNVEV (reference sequence).

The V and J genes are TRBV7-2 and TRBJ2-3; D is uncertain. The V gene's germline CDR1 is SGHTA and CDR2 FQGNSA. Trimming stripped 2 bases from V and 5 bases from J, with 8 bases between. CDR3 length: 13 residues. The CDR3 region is CASSLRQVDTQYF. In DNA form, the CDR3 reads TGTGCCAGCAGCTTACGGCAGGTAGATACGCAGTATTTT. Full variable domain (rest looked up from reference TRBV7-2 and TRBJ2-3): GAGVSQSPSNKVTEKGKDVELRCDPISGHTALYWYRQSLGQGLEFLIYFQGNSAPDKSGLPSDRFSAERTGGSVSTLTIQRTQQEDSAVYLCASSLRQVDTQYFGPGTRLTVL.

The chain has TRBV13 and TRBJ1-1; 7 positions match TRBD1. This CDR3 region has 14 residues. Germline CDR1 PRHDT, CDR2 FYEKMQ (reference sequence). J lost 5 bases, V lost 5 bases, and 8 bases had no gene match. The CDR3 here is CASSGGRGKTEAFF. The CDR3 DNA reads TGTGCCAGCAGCGGGGGCAGGGGGAAAACTGAAGCTTTCTTT.

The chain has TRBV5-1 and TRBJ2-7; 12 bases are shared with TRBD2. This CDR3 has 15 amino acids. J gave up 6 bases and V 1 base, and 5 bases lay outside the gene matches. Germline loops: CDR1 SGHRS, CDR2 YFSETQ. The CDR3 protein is CASSLRLAGVLEQYF. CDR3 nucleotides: TGCGCCAGCAGCTTGAGACTAGCGGGAGTGCTCGAGCAGTACTTC.

In DNA form, the CDR3 reads TGTGCCAGCAGTTTGATAGGGGTAGAGCAGTTCTTC. This encodes CASSLIGVEQFF. This chain links TRBV12-3 or TRBV12-4 with TRBJ2-1; the D gene is possibly TRBD1 (5 bases). Between the trimmed V and J ends, which lost 3 bases and 10 bases, there was a span of 10 bases. This CDR3 region has 12 residues.

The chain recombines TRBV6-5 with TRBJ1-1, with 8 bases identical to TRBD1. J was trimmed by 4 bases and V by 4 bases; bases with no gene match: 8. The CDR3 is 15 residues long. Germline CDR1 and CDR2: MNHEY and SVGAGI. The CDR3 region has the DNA TGTGCCAGCAGTTCCTGGACAGGGTGGAGCACTGAAGCTTTCTTT. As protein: CASSSWTGWSTEAFF.

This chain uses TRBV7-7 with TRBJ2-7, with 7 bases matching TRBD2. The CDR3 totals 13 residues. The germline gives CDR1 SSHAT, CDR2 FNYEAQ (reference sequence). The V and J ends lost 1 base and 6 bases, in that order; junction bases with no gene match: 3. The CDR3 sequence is CASSLGAGIEQYF. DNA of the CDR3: TGTGCCAGCAGCTTAGGAGCGGGGATCGAGCAGTACTTC.

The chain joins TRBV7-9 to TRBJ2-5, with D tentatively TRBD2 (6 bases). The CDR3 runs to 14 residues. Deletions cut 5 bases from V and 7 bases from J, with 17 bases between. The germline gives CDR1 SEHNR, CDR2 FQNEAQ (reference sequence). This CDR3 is CASSPRDSAGTQYF. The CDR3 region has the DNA TGTGCCAGCAGCCCACGGGACTCCGCGGGGACCCAGTACTTC.

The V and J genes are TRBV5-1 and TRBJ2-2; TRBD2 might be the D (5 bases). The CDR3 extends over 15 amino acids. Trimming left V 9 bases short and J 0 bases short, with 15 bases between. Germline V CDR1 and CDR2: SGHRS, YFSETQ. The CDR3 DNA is TGCGCCACAAAAAGGGCGGGCGCGAACACCGGGGAGCTGTTTTTT. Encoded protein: CATKRAGANTGELFF.

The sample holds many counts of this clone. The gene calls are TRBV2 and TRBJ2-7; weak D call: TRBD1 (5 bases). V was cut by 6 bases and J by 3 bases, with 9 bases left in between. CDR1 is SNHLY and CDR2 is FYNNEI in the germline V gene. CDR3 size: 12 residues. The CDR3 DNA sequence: TGTGCCAGCAGCCTGGGGCGCTACGAGCAGTACTTC. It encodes CASSLGRYEQYF.

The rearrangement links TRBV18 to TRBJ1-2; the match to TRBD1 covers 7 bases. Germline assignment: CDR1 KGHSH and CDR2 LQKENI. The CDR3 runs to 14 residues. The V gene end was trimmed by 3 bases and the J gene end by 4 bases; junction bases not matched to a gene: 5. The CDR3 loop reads CASSPGGQLYGYTF. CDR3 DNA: TGTGCCAGCTCACCCGGGGGACAGCTCTATGGCTACACCTTC.

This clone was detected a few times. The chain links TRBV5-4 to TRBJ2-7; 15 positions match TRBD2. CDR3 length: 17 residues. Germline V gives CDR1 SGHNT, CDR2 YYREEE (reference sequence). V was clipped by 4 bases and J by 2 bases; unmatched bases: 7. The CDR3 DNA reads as TGTGCCAGCAGCCCGCCGGGACTAGCGGGGGGCCCCTACGAGCAGTACTTC. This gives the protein CASSPPGLAGGPYEQYF.

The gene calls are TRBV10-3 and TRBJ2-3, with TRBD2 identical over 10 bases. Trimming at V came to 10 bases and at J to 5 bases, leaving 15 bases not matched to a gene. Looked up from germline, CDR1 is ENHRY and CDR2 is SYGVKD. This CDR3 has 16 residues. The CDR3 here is CATESSVAGGGDTQYF. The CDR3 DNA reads TGTGCCACCGAATCGTCAGTAGCGGGAGGTGGAGATACGCAGTATTTT.

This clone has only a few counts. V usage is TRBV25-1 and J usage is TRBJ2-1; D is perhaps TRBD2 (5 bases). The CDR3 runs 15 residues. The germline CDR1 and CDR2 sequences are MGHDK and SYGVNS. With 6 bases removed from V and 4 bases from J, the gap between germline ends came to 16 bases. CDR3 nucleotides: TGTGCCAGCAGCGTACTTGGCGGGCGGTACAATGAGCAGTTCTTC. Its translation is CASSVLGGRYNEQFF. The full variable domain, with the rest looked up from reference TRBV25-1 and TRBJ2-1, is EADIYQTPRYLVIGTGKKITLECSQTMGHDKMYWYQQDPGMELHLIHYSYGVNSTEKGDLSSESTVSRIRTEHFPLTLESARPSHTSQYLCASSVLGGRYNEQFFGPGTRLTVL.

The CDR3 sequence: CASSLAAVHEQFF. The CDR3 nucleotides read TGTGCCAGCAGTTTAGCAGCGGTACATGAGCAGTTCTTC. The genes are TRBV27 and TRBJ2-1, with a weak D call TRBD2 (5 bases). CDR1 is MNHEY and CDR2 is SMNVEV in the germline V gene (reference sequence). The CDR3 is 13 amino acids. V was clipped by 2 bases and J by 8 bases, with 10 bases between them.